This entry describes one TCR beta chain. The data derive from a study of T-cell reconstitution after alpha-beta-depleted transplantation in children. Unique molecular identifiers were used in preparing the TCRbeta library. Each CDR3 protein gets one entry after TCRdb re-called the PCR reads with MiXCR. The sample shows some 600,000 distinct CDR3 sequences, 16% of them seen only once. Germline lookup yields CDR1 WSHSY and CDR2 SAAADI. The CDR3 sequence is 14 residues long. Trimming shortened V by 6 bases and J by 4 bases, and 13 bases separated the two germline ends. The receptor comes from a human donor who donated a stem cell graft to a child with acute myeloid leukemia. The specimen comprised PBMCs from the stem cell graft donor, sampled from the stem cell graft. V gene TRBV10-2 combines with J gene TRBJ1-5; maybe TRBD1 (5 bases). The CDR3 coding sequence is TGCGCCAGCAGAGAGACAGCACCTAATCAGCCCCAGCATTTT. Protein sequence: CASRETAPNQPQHF.